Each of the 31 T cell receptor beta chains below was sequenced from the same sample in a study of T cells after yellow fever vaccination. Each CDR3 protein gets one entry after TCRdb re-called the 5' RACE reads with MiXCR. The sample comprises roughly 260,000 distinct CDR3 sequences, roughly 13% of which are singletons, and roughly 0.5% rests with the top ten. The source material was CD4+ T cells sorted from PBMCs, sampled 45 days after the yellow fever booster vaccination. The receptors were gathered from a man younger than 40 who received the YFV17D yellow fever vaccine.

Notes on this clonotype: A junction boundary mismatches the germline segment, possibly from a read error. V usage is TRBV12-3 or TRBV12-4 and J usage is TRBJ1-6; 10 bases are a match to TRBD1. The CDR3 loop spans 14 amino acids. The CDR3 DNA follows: TGTGCCGGCAGCCGGACAGGGGGGAATTCACCCCTCCACTTT. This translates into CAGSRTGGNSPLHF.

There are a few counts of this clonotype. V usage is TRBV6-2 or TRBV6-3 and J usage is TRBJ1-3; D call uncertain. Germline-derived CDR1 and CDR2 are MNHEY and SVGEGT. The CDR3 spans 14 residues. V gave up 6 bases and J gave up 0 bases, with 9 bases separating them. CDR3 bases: TGTGCCAGCAGAACTGGAGGCTCTGGAAACACCATATATTTT. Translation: CASRTGGSGNTIYF.

CDR3 DNA: TGTGCCAGCACCTCGACAGGGTCGAACACTGAAGCTTTCTTT. Its translation is CASTSTGSNTEAFF. The V and J genes are TRBV12-3 or TRBV12-4 and TRBJ1-1, with 7 nucleotides matching TRBD1. The CDR3 runs 14 residues. V gave up 7 bases and J gave up 1 base; unmatched junction bases: 6.

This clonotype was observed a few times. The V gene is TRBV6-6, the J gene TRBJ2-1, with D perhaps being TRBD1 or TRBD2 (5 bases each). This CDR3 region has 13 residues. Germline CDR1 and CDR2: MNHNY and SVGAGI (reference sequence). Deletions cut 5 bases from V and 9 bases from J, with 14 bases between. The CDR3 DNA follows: TGTGCCAGCAGTGGACCAGGGAGTCGTGAGCAGTTCTTC. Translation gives CASSGPGSREQFF.

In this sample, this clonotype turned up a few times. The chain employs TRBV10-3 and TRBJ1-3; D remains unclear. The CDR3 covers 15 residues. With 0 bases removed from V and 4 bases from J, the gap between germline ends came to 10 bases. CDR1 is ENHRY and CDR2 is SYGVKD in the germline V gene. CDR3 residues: CAISESSGGGNTIYF. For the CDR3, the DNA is TGTGCCATCAGTGAGTCCAGTGGCGGGGGAAACACCATATATTTT.

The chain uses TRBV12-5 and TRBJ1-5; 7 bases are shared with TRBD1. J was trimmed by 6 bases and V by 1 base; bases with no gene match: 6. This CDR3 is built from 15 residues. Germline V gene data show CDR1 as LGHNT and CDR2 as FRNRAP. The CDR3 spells CASGLGTGPAQPQHF. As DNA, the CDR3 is TGTGCTAGTGGTTTGGGGACAGGCCCCGCTCAGCCCCAGCATTTT.

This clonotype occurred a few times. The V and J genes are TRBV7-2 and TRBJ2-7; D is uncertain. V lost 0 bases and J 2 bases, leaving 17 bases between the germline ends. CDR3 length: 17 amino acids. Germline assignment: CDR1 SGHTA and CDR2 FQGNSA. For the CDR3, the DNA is TGTGCCAGCAGCTTAGCGGTTTCGGGTGCAAGACCCTACGAGCAGTACTTC. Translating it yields CASSLAVSGARPYEQYF.

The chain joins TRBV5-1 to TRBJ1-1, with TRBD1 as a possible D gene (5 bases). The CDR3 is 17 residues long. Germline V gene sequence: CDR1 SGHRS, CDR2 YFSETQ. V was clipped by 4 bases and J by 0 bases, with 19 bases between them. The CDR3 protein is CASSVGHRTFMNTEAFF. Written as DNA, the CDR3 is TGCGCCAGCAGCGTCGGACACCGAACGTTCATGAACACTGAAGCTTTCTTT.

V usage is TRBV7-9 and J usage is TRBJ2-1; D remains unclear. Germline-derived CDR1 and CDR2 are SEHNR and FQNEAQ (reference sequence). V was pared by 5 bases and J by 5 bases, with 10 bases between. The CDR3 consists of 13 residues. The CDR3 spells CASSHRGNNEQFF. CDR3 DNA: TGTGCCAGCAGCCACCGAGGTAACAATGAGCAGTTCTTC.

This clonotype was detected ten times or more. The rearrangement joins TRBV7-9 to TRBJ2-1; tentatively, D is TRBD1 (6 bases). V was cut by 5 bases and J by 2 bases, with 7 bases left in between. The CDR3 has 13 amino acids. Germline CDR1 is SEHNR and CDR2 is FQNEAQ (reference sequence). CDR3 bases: TGTGCCAGCAGCCGGGACACCTACAATGAGCAGTTCTTC. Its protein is CASSRDTYNEQFF.

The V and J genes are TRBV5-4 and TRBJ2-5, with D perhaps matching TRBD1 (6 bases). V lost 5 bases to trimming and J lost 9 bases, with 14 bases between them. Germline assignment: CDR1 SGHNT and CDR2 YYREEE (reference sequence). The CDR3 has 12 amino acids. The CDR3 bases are TGTGCCAGCAGTTCGGACAGTTCGGCCCAGTACTTC. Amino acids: CASSSDSSAQYF.

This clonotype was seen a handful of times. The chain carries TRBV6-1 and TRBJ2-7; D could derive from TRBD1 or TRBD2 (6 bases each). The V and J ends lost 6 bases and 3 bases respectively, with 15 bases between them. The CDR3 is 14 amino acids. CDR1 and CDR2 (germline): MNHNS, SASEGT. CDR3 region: CASREEGGNYEQYF. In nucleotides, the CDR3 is TGTGCCAGCAGGGAGGAGGGGGGTAACTACGAGCAGTACTTC.

CDR3 in amino acids: CASSTRPTSSYNSPLHF. In DNA, the CDR3 is TGTGCCAGCAGCACTCGACCGACGAGCTCCTATAATTCACCCCTCCACTTT. J is TRBJ1-6 and V is TRBV9; D unresolved. In germline, CDR1 is SGDLS, CDR2 YYNGEE. Trimming shortened V by 4 bases and J by 0 bases, and 14 bases separated the two germline ends. The CDR3 runs to 17 residues.

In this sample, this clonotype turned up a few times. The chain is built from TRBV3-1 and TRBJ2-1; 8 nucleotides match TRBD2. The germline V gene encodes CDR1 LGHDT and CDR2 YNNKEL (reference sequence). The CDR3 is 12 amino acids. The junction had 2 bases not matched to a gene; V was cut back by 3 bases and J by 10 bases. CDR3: CASSQGLGEQFF. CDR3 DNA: TGTGCCAGCAGCCAGGGACTAGGCGAGCAGTTCTTC.

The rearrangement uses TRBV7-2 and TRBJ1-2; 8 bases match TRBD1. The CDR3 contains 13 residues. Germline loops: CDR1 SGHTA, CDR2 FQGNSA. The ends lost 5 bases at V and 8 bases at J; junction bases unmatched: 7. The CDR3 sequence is CASSGDRRRGYTF. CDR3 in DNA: TGTGCCAGCAGCGGGGACAGGCGAAGGGGCTACACCTTC. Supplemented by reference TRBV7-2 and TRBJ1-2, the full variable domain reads GAGVSQSPSNKVTEKGKDVELRCDPISGHTALYWYRQSLGQGLEFLIYFQGNSAPDKSGLPSDRFSAERTGGSVSTLTIQRTQQEDSAVYLCASSGDRRRGYTFGSGTRLTVV.

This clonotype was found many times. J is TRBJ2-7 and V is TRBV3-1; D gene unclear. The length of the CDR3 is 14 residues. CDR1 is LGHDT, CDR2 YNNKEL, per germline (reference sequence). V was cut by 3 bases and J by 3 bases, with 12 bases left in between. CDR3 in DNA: TGTGCCAGCAGCCAGGGCATCGACGGCTACGAGCAGTACTTC. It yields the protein CASSQGIDGYEQYF.

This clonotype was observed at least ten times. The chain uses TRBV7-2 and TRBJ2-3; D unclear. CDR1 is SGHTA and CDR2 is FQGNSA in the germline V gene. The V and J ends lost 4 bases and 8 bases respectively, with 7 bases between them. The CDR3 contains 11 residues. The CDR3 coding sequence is TGTGCCAGCAGCTCCGGCGGTACGCAGTATTTT. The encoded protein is CASSSGGTQYF.

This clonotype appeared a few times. The CDR3 here is CASSSAGTNQPQHF. The CDR3 DNA follows: TGTGCCAGCAGTTCCGCCGGAACGAATCAGCCCCAGCATTTT. The V gene is TRBV6-5, the J gene TRBJ1-5; D remains ambiguous. The germline gives CDR1 MNHEY, CDR2 SVGAGI. Trimming took 4 bases from V and 4 from J, leaving 11 bases between them. The CDR3 extends over 14 amino acids.

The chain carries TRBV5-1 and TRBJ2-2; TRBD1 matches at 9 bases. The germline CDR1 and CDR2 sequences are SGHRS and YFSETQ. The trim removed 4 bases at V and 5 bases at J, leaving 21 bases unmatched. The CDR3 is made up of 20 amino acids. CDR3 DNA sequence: TGCGCCAGCAGCCTCACGGGACAGGGCCTCCTCTCCCAAAGTACCGGGGAGCTGTTTTTT. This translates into CASSLTGQGLLSQSTGELFF.

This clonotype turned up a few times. CDR3 in DNA: TGTGCCACCAGCTACCGTCGACTAGCGGGAGGGTACAATGAGCAGTTCTTC. This encodes CATSYRRLAGGYNEQFF. The chain couples TRBV15 to TRBJ2-1, with 14 bases matching TRBD2. Looked up from germline, CDR1 is LNHNV and CDR2 is YYDKDF (reference sequence). V was pared by 5 bases and J by 4 bases, with 7 bases of the junction left unmatched. The CDR3 extends over 17 amino acids.

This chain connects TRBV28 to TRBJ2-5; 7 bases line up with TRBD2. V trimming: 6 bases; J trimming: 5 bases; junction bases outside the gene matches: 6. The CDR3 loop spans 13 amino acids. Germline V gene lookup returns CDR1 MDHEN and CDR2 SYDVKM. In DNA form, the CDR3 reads TGTGCCAGCAGCAGGAGCGGGATCGAGACCCAGTACTTC. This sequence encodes CASSRSGIETQYF.

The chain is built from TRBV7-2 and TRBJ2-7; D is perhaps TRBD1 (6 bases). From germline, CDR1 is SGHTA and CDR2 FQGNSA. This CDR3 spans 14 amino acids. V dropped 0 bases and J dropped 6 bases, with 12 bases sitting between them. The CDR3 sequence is CASSLAGQGSEQYF. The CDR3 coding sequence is TGTGCCAGCAGCTTAGCTGGCCAGGGGAGCGAGCAGTACTTC.

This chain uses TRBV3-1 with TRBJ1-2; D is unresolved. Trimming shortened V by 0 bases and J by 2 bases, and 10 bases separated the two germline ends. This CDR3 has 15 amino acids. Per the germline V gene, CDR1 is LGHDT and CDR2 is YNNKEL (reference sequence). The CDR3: CASSQDWPENYGYTF. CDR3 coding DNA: TGTGCCAGCAGCCAAGATTGGCCAGAGAACTATGGCTACACCTTC.

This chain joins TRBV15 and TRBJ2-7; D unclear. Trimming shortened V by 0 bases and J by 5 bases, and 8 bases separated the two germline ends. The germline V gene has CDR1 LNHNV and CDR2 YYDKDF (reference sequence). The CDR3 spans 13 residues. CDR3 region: CATSRDPRDEQYF. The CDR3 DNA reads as TGTGCCACCAGCAGAGATCCCCGGGACGAGCAGTACTTC.

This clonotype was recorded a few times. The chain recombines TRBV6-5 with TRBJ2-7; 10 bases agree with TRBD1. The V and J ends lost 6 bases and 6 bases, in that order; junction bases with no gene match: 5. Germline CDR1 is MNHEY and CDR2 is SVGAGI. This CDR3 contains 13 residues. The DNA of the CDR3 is TGTGCCAGCAGCCCGGACAGGGGGGGCGAGCAGTACTTC. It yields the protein CASSPDRGGEQYF.

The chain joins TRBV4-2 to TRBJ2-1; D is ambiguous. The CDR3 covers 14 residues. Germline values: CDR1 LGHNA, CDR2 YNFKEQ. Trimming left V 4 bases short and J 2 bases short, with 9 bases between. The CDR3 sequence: CASSPTEPYNEQFF. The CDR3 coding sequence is TGTGCCAGCAGCCCAACAGAGCCCTACAATGAGCAGTTCTTC.

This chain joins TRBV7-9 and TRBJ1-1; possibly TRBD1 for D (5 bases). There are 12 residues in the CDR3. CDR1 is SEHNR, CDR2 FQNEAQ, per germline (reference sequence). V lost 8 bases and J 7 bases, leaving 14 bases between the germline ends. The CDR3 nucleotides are TGTGCCAGCCTCCCCGACAGAAGTGAAGCTTTCTTT. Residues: CASLPDRSEAFF.

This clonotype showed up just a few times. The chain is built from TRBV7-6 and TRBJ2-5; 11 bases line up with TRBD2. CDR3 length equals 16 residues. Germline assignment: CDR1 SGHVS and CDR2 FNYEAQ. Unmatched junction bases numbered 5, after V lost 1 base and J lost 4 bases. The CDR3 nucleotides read TGTGCCAGCAGCTTAGGTCTAGCGGGAGGCCGAGAGACCCAGTACTTC. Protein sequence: CASSLGLAGGRETQYF.

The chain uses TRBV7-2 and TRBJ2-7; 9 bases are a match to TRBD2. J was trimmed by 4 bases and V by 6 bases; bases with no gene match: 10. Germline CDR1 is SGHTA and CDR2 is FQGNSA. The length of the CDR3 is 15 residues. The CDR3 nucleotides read TGTGCCAGCAGAGCGCGGGAGGGTATTGGGTACGAGCAGTACTTC. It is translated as CASRAREGIGYEQYF.

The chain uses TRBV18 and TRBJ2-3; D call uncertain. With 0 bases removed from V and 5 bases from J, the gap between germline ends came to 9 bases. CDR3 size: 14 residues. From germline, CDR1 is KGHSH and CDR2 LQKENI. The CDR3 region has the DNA TGTGCCAGCTCACCACCTCTAGGAGAAGATACGCAGTATTTT. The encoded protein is CASSPPLGEDTQYF.

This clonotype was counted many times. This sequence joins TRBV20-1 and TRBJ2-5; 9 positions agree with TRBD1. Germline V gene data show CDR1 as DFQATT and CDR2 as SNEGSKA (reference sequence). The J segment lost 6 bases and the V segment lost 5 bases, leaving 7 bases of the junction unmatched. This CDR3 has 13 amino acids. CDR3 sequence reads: CSAGRTGEKTQYF. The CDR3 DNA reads TGCAGTGCTGGTCGGACAGGGGAAAAGACCCAGTACTTC.